This TCR beta chain came from a study of cytomegalovirus exposure and HLA in healthy donors. Researchers ran the PCR with 60 Vbeta and 13 Jbeta primers. The protocol was immunoSEQ multiplex PCR, while the TCRdb copy is restricted to in-frame clones and leaves out a portion. The sample carries about 94,000 clones, 7.6% recorded once. The CDR3 is made up of 14 amino acids. Looked up from germline, CDR1 is SGHDT and CDR2 is YYEEEE. Trimming stripped 5 bases from V and 2 bases from J, with 14 bases between. This clonotype was sampled from a man aged 50-60 years in good health and CMV-seronegative. Sequencing was carried out using PBMCs. V is TRBV5-6 and J is TRBJ2-7, with D unclear. The CDR3 DNA sequence: TGTGCCAGCAGTCCTCTTCTAACAGCCTACGAGCAGTACTTC. Its protein product is CASSPLLTAYEQYF.